This T cell receptor (beta chain) comes out of a study of T cell repertoires in cytomegalovirus infection. Background on the study: Recently identified HLA-C-restricted and well-studied HLA-B-restricted CMV epitopes were used. Indications came from public TCR beta signatures; they pointed to CMV infection and to a matching HLA type.

In germline, CDR1 is LNHDA, CDR2 SQIVND (reference sequence). The ends lost 5 bases at V and 0 bases at J; junction bases unmatched: 8. The CDR3 length is 17 residues. General observations from the study: HLA-C-restricted CMV clonotypes gave the most frequent clonotype in two of eight donors. People with CMV and the relevant HLA were identified by cumulative public TCR beta family frequency.

Each CDR3 protein gets one entry after TCRdb re-called the reads with MiXCR. The sample lists about 700,000 distinct CDR3 sequences; roughly a third were seen once. In this sample, this clonotype turned up a few times. Its matching antigen is unknown. The sequencing here drew on cultured PBMCs, taken from culture after CMV antigen stimulation. The V and J genes are TRBV19 and TRBJ1-5; 9 bases are a match to TRBD1. The receptor's source is a human donor in good health (CMV status not recorded). Some clones in this sample may be carry-over from other donors' samples. The CDR3 nucleotides read TGTGCCAGTAGTCCCCGGGACAGGGATTATAGCAATCAGCCCCAGCATTTT. It yields the protein CASSPRDRDYSNQPQHF.